These T cell receptor beta chains were read from a single sample in a study of spatial heterogeneity in lung cancer. One entry per CDR3 protein results from TCRdb running MiXCR on the 5' RACE reads. The table lists roughly 9,800 distinct CDR3 sequences, about 10% of them singletons. The sample was lung tumor tissue, taken at surgery. These receptor sequences come from a female donor with early-stage non-small cell lung cancer. Both conserved end residues are part of each CDR3. A D gene is named only where the DNA matches it firmly. Expanded clones are given a class, and other clones once, few, many or no size at all.

d_call	cdr3_length	clone_size	v_call	j_call	cdr3_nt	cdr3_aa
.	13	few	TRBV20-1	TRBJ2-7	TGCAGTGCTCCGGGACTGTACTCCTACGAGCAGTACTTC	CSAPGLYSYEQYF
.	14	many	TRBV7-2	TRBJ1-1	TGTGCCAGCAGCTTAGCAGGGACGAACACTGAAGCTTTCTTT	CASSLAGTNTEAFF
.	13	few	TRBV30	TRBJ1-1	TGTGCCTGGAGTGAGGGCACCAACACTGAAGCTTTCTTT	CAWSEGTNTEAFF
.	12	few	TRBV7-3	TRBJ2-1	TGTGCCAGCAGCCCCTCAGGGACTGAGCAGTTCTTC	CASSPSGTEQFF
TRBD1	14	many	TRBV6-2/TRBV6-3	TRBJ1-1	TGTGCCAGCAGTTACATAGGACAGGCGGGTGAAGCTTTCTTT	CASSYIGQAGEAFF
.	15	.	TRBV20-1	TRBJ2-3	TGCAGTGCTAGACCCCCGGAACTCCGGTTCGGGTCGCAGTATTTT	CSARPPELRFGSQYF
.	18	.	TRBV4-2	TRBJ1-5	TGTGCCAGCAGCCAAGATCCACCCTGGGAGAAGAGCAATCAGCCCCAGCATTTT	CASSQDPPWEKSNQPQHF
.	14	medium-sized	TRBV5-1	TRBJ2-5	TGCGCCAGCAGCTTGGGTGGACACCAAGAGACCCAGTACTTC	CASSLGGHQETQYF
.	14	medium-sized	TRBV11-2	TRBJ1-6	TGTGCCAGCAGTCGAGACAGGCGGAATTCACCCCTCCACTTT	CASSRDRRNSPLHF
TRBD2	17	.	TRBV6-5	TRBJ2-3	TGTGCCAGCAGTTATTCGTTACTAGCGGGAGGGACAGATACGCAGTATTTT	CASSYSLLAGGTDTQYF
TRBD1	15	medium-sized	TRBV28	TRBJ1-2	TGTGCCAGCAGTACCCCGACAGGGCAGGACTATGGCTACACCTTC	CASSTPTGQDYGYTF
.	13	many	TRBV20-1	TRBJ1-6	TGCAGTGCTATAGATGATCATAATTCACCCCTCCACTTT	CSAIDDHNSPLHF
.	14	many	TRBV2	TRBJ1-3	TGTGCCAGCAGTGTAGATGGGACTGGAAACACCATATATTTT	CASSVDGTGNTIYF
TRBD1	16	few	TRBV20-1	TRBJ1-5	TGCAGTGCTAGCCCGGTACAGGGGTTGACCTATCAGCCCCAGCATTTT	CSASPVQGLTYQPQHF
.	13	medium-sized	TRBV6-2/TRBV6-3	TRBJ2-5	TGTGCCAGCAGTTACGTTACCCAAGAGACCCAGTACTTC	CASSYVTQETQYF
.	13	medium-sized	TRBV6-2/TRBV6-3	TRBJ2-3	TGTGCCGCGGGTCCGTGGAGCACAGATACGCAGTATTTT	CAAGPWSTDTQYF
.	15	.	TRBV1	TRBJ1-5	TGCACCAGCAGCCAAGAACCGGGACACAATCAGCCCCAGCATTTT	CTSSQEPGHNQPQHF
TRBD2	16	many	TRBV5-1	TRBJ2-1	TGCGCCAGCAGCCTGCAAACTAGCGGAAGATACAATGAGCAGTTCTTC	CASSLQTSGRYNEQFF
TRBD2	16	many	TRBV7-9	TRBJ2-5	TGTGCCAGCAGCCCCCCTGGCGGGAGATTCACAGAGACCCAGTACTTC	CASSPPGGRFTETQYF
.	18	.	TRBV4-2	TRBJ2-3	TGTGCCAGCAGCCTTCAGGCGGCCTCAAGTACTCACACAGATACGCAGTATTTT	CASSLQAASSTHTDTQYF
.	13	many	TRBV3-1	TRBJ2-4	TGTGCCAGCAGCCAACTTGGGGGGTACATTCAGTACTTC	CASSQLGGYIQYF
TRBD1	14	few	TRBV7-2	TRBJ1-3	TGTGCCAGCAGCTTACAGGGGGCCGGAAACACCATATATTTT	CASSLQGAGNTIYF